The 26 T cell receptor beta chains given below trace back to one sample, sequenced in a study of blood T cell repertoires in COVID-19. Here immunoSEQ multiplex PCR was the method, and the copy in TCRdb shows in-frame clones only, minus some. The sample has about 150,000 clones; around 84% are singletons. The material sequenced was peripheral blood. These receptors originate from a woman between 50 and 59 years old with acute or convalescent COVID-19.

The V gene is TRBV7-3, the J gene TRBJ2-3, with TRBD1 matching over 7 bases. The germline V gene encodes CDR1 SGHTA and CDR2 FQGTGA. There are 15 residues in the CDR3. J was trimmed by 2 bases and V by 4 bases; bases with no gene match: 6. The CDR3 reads CASSSTGQFTDTQYF. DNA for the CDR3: TGTGCCAGCAGCTCGACGGGACAGTTCACAGATACGCAGTATTTT.

CDR3 protein: CASSFLLSYNSPLHF. In DNA form, the CDR3 reads TGTGCCAGCAGTTTCCTACTTTCCTATAATTCACCCCTCCACTTT. The chain carries TRBV27 and TRBJ1-6; no reliable D call. V was pared by 3 bases and J by 1 base, with 7 bases between. Germline CDR1 MNHEY, CDR2 SMNVEV (reference sequence). The CDR3 loop spans 15 amino acids.

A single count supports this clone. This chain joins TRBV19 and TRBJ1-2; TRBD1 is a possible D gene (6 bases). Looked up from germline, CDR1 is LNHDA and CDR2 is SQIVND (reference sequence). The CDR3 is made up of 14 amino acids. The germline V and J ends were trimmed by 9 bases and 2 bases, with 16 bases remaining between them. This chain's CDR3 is CASLRGALNYGYTF. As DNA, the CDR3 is TGTGCCAGCCTACGGGGGGCTTTGAACTATGGCTACACCTTC.

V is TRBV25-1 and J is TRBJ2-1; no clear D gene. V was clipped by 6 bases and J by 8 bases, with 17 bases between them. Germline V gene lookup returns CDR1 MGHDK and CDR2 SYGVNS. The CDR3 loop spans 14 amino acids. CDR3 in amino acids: CASSNSLFLDEQFF. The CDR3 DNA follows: TGTGCCAGCAGCAACTCCCTGTTTTTGGATGAGCAGTTCTTC. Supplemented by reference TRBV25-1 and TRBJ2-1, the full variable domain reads EADIYQTPRYLVIGTGKKITLECSQTMGHDKMYWYQQDPGMELHLIHYSYGVNSTEKGDLSSESTVSRIRTEHFPLTLESARPSHTSQYLCASSNSLFLDEQFFGPGTRLTVL.

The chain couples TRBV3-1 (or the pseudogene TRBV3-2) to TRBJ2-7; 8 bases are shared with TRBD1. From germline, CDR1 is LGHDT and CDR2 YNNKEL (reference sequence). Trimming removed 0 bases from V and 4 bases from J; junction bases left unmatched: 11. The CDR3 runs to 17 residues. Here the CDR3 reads CASSQEGRDRLTYEQYF. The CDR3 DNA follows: TGTGCCAGCAGCCAAGAAGGGCGGGACAGGCTTACTTACGAGCAGTACTTC.

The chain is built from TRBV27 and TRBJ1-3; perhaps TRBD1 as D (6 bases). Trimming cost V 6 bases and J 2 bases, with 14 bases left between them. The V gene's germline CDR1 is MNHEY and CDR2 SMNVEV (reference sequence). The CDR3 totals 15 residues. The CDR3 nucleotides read TGTGCCAGCAGCTCTAGGGGGGGCGCTGGAAACACCATATATTTT. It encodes CASSSRGGAGNTIYF.

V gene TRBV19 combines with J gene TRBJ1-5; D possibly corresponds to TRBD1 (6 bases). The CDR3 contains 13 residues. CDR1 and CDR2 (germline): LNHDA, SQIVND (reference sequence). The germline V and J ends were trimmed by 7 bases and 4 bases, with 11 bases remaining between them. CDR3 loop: CASTYRANQPQHF. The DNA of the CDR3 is TGTGCCAGTACATACAGGGCTAATCAGCCCCAGCATTTT.

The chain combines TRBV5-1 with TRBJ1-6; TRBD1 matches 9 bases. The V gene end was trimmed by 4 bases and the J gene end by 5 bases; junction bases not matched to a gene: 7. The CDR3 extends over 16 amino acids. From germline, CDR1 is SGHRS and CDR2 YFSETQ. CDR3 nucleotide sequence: TGCGCCAGCAGCGTTCAACAGGGGGCCAATAATTCACCCCTCCACTTT. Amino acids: CASSVQQGANNSPLHF.

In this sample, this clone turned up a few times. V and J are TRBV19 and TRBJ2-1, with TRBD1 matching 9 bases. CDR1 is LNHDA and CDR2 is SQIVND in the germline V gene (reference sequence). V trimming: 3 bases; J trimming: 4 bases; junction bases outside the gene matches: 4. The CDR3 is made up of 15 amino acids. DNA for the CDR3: TGTGCCAGTAGTATCACAGGGGGCCCGTACAATGAGCAGTTCTTC. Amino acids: CASSITGGPYNEQFF.

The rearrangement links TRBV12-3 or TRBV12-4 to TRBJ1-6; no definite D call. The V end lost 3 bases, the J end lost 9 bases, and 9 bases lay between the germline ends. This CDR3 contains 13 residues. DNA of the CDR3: TGTGCCAGCAGTTTTAGACCGGGTTCACCCCTCCACTTT. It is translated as CASSFRPGSPLHF.

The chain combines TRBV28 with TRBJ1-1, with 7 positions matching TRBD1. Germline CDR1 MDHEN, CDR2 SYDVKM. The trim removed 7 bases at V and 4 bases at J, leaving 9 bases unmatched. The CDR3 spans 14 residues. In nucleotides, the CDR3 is TGTGCCAGCACCCCCGGACAGGCGGGCACTGAAGCTTTCTTT. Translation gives CASTPGQAGTEAFF.

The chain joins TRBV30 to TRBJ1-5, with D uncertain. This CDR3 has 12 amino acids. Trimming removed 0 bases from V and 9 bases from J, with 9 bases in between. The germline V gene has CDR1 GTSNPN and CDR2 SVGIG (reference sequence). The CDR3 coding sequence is TGTGCCTGGAGTGTCCGTGGGCGGCCCCAGCATTTT. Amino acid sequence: CAWSVRGRPQHF.

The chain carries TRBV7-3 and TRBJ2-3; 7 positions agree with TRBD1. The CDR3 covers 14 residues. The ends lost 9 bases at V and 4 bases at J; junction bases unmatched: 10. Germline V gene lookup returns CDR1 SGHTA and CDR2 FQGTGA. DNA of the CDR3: TGTGCCAGTGGCCGGGACAGTGCAGCAGATACGCAGTATTTT. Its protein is CASGRDSAADTQYF.

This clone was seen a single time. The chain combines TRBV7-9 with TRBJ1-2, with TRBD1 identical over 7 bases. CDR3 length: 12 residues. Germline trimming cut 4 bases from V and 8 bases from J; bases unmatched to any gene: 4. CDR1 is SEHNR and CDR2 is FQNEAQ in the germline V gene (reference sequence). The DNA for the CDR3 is TGTGCCAGCAGCTCCACAGGGGAAGGCTACACCTTC. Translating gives CASSSTGEGYTF.

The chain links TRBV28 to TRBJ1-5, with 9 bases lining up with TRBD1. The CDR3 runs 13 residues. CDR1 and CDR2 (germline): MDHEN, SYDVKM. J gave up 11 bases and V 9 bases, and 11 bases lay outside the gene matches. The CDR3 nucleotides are TGTGCCAGTCGGACAGGGGCGGTCCCGGCCCAGCATTTT. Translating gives CASRTGAVPAQHF. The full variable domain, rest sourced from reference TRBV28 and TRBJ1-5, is DVKVTQSSRYLVKRTGEKVFLECVQDMDHENMFWYRQDPGLGLRLIYFSYDVKMKEKGDIPEGYSVSREKKERFSLILESASTNQTSMYLCASRTGAVPAQHFGDGTRLSIL.

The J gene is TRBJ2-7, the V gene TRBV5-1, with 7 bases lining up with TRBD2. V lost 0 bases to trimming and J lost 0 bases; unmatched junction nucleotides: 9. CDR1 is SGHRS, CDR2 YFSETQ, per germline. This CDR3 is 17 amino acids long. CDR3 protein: CASSLAVFGGSSYEQYF. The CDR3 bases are TGCGCCAGCAGCTTGGCTGTATTCGGGGGGAGCTCCTACGAGCAGTACTTC.

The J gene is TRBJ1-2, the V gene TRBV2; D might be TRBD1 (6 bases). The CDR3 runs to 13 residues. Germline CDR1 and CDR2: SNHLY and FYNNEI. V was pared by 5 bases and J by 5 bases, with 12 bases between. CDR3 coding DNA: TGTGCCAGCAGTATCGGACAGATTTATGGCTACACCTTC. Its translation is CASSIGQIYGYTF. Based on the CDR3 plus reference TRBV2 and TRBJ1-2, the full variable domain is EPEVTQTPSHQVTQMGQEVILRCVPISNHLYFYWYRQILGQKVEFLVSFYNNEISEKSEIFDDQFSVERPDGSNFTLKIRSTKLEDSAMYFCASSIGQIYGYTFGSGTRLTVV.

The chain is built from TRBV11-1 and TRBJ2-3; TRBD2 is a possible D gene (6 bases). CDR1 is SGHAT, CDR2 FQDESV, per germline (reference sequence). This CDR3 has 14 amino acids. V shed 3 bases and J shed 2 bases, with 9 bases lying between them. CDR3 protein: CASSFSGFTDTQYF. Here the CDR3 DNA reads TGTGCCAGCAGCTTTAGCGGTTTCACAGATACGCAGTATTTT.

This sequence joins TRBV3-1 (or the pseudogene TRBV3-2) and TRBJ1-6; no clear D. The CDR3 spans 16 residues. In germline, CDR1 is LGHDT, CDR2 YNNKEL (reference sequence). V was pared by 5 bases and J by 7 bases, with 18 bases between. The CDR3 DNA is TGTGCCAGCAGCTCCCGGGCCGGGGAGCTAAATTCACCCCTCCACTTT. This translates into CASSSRAGELNSPLHF.

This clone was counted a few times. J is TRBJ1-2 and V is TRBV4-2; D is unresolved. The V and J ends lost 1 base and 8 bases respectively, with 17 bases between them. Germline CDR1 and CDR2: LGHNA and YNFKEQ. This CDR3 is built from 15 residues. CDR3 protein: CASSQVSSGVGGYTF. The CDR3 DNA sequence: TGTGCCAGCAGCCAAGTATCGTCCGGAGTCGGCGGCTACACCTTC.

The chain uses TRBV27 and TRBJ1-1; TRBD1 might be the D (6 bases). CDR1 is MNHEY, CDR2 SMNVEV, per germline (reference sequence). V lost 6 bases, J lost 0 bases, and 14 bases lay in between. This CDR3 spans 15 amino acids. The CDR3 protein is CASSQGPGMNTEAFF. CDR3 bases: TGTGCCAGCAGCCAGGGGCCAGGAATGAACACTGAAGCTTTCTTT.

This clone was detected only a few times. CDR3 residues: CASSHNRDTEAFF. CDR3 sequence (DNA): TGCGCCAGCAGCCACAACAGGGACACTGAAGCTTTCTTT. The gene calls are TRBV4-3 and TRBJ1-1; D might be TRBD1 (6 bases). V lost 3 bases and J lost 3, with 8 bases in between. The germline CDR1 and CDR2 sequences are LGHNA and YSLEER. The CDR3 has 13 residues.

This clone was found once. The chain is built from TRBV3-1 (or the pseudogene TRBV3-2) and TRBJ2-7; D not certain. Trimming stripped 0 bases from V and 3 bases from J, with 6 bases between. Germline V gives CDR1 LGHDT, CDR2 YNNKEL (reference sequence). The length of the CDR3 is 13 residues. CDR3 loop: CASSQESLYEQYF. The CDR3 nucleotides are TGTGCCAGCAGCCAAGAATCCCTCTACGAGCAGTACTTC.

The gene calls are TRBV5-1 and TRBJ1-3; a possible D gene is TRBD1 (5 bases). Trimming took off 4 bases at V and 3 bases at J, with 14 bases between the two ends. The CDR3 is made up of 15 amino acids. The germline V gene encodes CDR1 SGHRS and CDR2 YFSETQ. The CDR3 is CASSPGRGNGNTIYF. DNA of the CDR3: TGCGCCAGCAGCCCTGGGAGGGGAAATGGAAACACCATATATTTT. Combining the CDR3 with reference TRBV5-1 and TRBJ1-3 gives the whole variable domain KAGVTQTPRYLIKTRGQQVTLSCSPISGHRSVSWYQQTPGQGLQFLFEYFSETQRNKGNFPGRFSGRQFSNSRSEMNVSTLELGDSALYLCASSPGRGNGNTIYFGEGSWLTVV.

The CDR3 nucleotides read TGTGCCAGCAACCAAATAGCGGGCGGAGAGCAGTACTTC. Protein product: CASNQIAGGEQYF. The J gene is TRBJ2-7, the V gene TRBV7-9; TRBD2 aligns across 7 bases. Trimming took 7 bases from V and 7 from J; bases not matched to a gene: 10. The CDR3 spans 13 residues. Germline CDR1 and CDR2: SEHNR and FQNEAQ (reference sequence).

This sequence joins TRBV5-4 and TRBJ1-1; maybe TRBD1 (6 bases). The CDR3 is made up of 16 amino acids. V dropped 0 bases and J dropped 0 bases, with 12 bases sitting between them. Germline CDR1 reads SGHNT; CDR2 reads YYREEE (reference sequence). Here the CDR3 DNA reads TGTGCCAGCAGCTTGGACAGGGTATCAGTGAACACTGAAGCTTTCTTT. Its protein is CASSLDRVSVNTEAFF.